Included here is one TCR beta chain sequence, with context. Which antigen it targets is not known. Base quality data are lacking; no much larger clone is found one base away. This specimen comes from a study of shared T cell receptors in the human thymus listed by TCRdb under 2021. For the wider study: The study examined how self-reactive, shared T-cell receptor alpha chains are generated in the human thymus.

Receptors were amplified or captured by the immunoSEQ multiplex PCR assay. TCRdb holds this immuneACCESS table with in-frame rearrangements only. Some clones are missing; in checked studies, unresolved V genes explain under half, and the rest has no known cause. The sample contains around 730,000 clones, 70% to 90% of them found a single time. The top ten clones comprise more than 0.008% of the sample. From its cysteine to its phenylalanine, the CDR3 spans 17 amino acids. Kept here is only the CDR3 DNA, which spans 51 bases and is read in frame from base 1. The germline V gene encodes CDR1 SQVTM and CDR2 ANQGSEA. The V end gives up 5 bases and the J end 0 bases, leaving 8 bases in the junction not matched to a gene. The same sample was also studied in work on human thymus T cells. According to the second study: In Finland, the donors were immunologically healthy infants who were having open corrective cardiac surgery for congenital heart defects. Thymus tissue was collected as surgical resects that were removed during corrective cardiac surgery. Biased V and J gene segment usage appeared to be present in both thymic and peripheral blood repertoires. Highly overlapping thymic TCR repertoires among unrelated individuals were reported in the related research. TCR alpha and beta repertoires from about 8 infant thymus samples and a few related peripheral blood samples were characterized in the study. The infant donors were about 7 to 250 days old, and the cohort included six or seven males and a couple of females. Thymocytes were released mechanically from tissue and stored at -70 °C as pellets of 10-30 million cells. A QIAsymphony instrument was used to extract genomic DNA from frozen cell pellets. The immunoSEQ multiplex PCR assay was used to amplify the TCRB and TCRAD loci from a standardized amount of quality-controlled genomic DNA. The V(D)J region was spanned by amplicons of a length sufficient to cover the CDR3 and to identify V and J genes. Through the commercial immunoSEQ service, the amplicons were sequenced on an Illumina platform. Primer bias and sequencing errors were corrected as previously described, and TCRAD and TCRB definitions were based on the IMGT database. Repertoires were analysed with immunoSEQ Analyzer 3.0 and VDJTools, covering basic statistics, V/J segment usage, diversity estimates, rarefaction and pairwise overlap. Chao1, ChaoE, Efron-Thisted, Shannon and inverse Simpson indices were used to estimate diversity, which was also estimated on datasets down-sampled to the smallest sample. Repertoire overlap used strict matching of CDR3 nucleotide sequence, V gene and J gene, with Jaccard-based multidimensional scaling clustering. On average, thymus samples gave around 810,000 unique TCRB clonotypes, whereas blood samples gave 75,000 to 85,000.

The sequence links TRBV29-1 to TRBJ1-5, with 12 bases aligning to TRBD1. This TCR came from a girl under three years old with a congenital heart defect. Donor details come from another sample of the same person, matched by shared clones. The sequenced sample was thymocytes. The CDR3 region: CSVTGTGGSNSNQPQHF. The DNA sequence is as follows: TGCAGCGTTACCGGGACAGGGGGCTCAAATAGCAATCAGCCCCAGCATTTT.